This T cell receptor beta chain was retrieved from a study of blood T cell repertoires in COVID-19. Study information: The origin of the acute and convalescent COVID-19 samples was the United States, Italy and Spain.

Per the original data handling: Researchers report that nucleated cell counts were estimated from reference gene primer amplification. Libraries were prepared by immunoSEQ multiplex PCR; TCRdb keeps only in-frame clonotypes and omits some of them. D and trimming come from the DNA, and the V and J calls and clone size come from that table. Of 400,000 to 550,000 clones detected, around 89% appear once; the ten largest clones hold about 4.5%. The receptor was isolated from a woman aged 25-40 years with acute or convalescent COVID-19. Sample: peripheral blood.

This CDR3 reads CASSETSGSTDTQYF. The CDR3, as DNA: TGTGCCAGCAGCGAGACTAGCGGCAGCACAGATACGCAGTATTTT. The chain carries TRBV9 and TRBJ2-3, with TRBD2 matching 9 bases. The CDR3 consists of 15 residues. Germline loops: CDR1 SGDLS, CDR2 YYNGEE. Unmatched junction bases numbered 2, after V lost 3 bases and J lost 0 bases.